This TCR beta chain was recovered during a study of shared clonotypes between healthy human individuals. Background on the study: CD8 memory received one plate per donor, CD8 naive two, CD4 memory three and CD4 naive three. Study conclusions and caveats: Represented diversity, genetic and exposure-history alike, was limited by few donors. The sole specimen, blood, was sampled, and tissue repertoires likely differ.

Assay execution took place at the deep level. Measured with immunoSEQ multiplex PCR; TCRdb has only the in-frame clones, and not every one. The sample has around 120,000 clones; about 67% are singletons. Germline V CDR1 and CDR2: SGHNT, YYREEE (reference sequence). This CDR3 region has 14 residues. Trimming took 0 bases from V and 3 from J, leaving 9 bases between them. To note about this clone: Its antigen is unknown.

Sequenced input: memory CD8+ T cells sorted from blood. Subset indicated: CD45RO+ cells pooled with CCR7-negative TemRA cells. The sequence was obtained from a woman aged 25 to 39 in good health. J is TRBJ2-5 and V is TRBV5-4; no reliable D call. For the CDR3, the DNA is TGTGCCAGCAGCTTGGTTAGAAAGAAAGAGACCCAGTACTTC. The encoded protein is CASSLVRKKETQYF.